This TCR beta chain was captured by sequencing in a study of control samples from healthy donors and cancer patients. Assay: immunoSEQ multiplex PCR; the TCRdb copy retains only in-frame clones and omits some. This table has tens of thousands of clones, 84% appearing once. V lost 5 bases and J lost 2, with 16 bases in between. Germline V CDR1 and CDR2: KGHSH, LQKENI. The CDR3 is 15 amino acids. This chain uses TRBV18 with TRBJ2-7, with D tentatively TRBD1 (6 bases). This TCR came from a man between 45 and 60 years old in good health. The sequenced material came from blood. The CDR3 DNA reads TGTGCCAGCTCATCTAGCCGGGACAAGGCCTACGAGCAGTACTTC. Encoded protein: CASSSSRDKAYEQYF.